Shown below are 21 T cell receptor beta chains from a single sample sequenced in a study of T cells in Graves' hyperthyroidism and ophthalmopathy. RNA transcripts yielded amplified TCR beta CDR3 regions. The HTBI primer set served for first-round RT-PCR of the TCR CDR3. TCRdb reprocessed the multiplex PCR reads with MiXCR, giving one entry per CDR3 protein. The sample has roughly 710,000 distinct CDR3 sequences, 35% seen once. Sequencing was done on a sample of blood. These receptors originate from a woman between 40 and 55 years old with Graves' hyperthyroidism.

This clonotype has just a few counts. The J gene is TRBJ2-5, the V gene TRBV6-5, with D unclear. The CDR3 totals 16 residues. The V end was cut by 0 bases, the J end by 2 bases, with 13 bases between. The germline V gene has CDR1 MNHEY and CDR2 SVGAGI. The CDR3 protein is CASSYSGNRLQETQYF. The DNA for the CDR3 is TGTGCCAGCAGTTACTCCGGCAACCGGCTACAAGAGACCCAGTACTTC.

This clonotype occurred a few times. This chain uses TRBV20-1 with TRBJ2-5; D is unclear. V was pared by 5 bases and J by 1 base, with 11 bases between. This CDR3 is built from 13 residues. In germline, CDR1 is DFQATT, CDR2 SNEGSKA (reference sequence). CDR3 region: CSARRTVQETQYF. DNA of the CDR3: TGCAGTGCTCGTAGGACGGTCCAAGAGACCCAGTACTTC.

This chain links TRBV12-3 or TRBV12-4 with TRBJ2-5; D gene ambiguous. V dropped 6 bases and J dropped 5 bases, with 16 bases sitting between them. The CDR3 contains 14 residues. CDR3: CASSQPGVLETQYF. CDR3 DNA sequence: TGTGCCAGCAGCCAACCCGGCGTTTTGGAGACCCAGTACTTC.

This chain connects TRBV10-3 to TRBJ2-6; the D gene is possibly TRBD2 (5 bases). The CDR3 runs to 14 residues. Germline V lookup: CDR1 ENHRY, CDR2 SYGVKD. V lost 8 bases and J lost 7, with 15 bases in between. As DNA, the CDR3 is TGTGCCATCCGGGCCGTGAGCGGTGCCAACGTCCTGACTTTC. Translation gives CAIRAVSGANVLTF.

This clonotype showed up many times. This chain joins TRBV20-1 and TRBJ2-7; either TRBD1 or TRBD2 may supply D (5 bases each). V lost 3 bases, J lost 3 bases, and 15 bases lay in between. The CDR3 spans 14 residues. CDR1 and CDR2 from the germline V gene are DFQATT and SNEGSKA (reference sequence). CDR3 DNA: TGCAGTGCTAGTGGGCAGGGAGCAATCTACGAGCAGTACTTC. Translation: CSASGQGAIYEQYF.

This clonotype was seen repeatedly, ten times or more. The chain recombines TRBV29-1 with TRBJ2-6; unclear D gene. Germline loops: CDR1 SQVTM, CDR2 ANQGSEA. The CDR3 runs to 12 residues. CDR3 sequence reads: CALTSGANVLTF. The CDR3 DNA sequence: TGCGCTCTGACCTCTGGGGCCAACGTCCTGACTTTC.

CDR3 amino acids: CSARPGTKLREKLFF. The CDR3 DNA follows: TGCAGTGCTAGACCCGGGACAAAACTGAGGGAAAAACTGTTTTTT. The V and J genes are TRBV20-1 and TRBJ1-4; D might be TRBD1 (6 bases). The CDR3 loop spans 15 amino acids. CDR1 and CDR2 from the germline V gene are DFQATT and SNEGSKA (reference sequence). Trimming stripped 2 bases from V and 8 bases from J, with 18 bases between.

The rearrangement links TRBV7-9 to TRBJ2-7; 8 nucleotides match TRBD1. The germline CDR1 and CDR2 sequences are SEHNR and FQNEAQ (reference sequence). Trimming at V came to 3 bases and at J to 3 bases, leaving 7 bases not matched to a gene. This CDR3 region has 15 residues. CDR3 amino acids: CASSFLGDRNYEQYF. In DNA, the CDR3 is TGTGCCAGCAGCTTCCTTGGGGACAGGAACTACGAGCAGTACTTC.

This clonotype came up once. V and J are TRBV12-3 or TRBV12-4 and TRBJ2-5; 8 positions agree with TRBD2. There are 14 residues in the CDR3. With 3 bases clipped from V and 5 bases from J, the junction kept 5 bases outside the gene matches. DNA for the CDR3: TGTGCCAGCAGTTTCGACCCGGGGGGGGAGACCCAGTACTTC. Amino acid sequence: CASSFDPGGETQYF.

The CDR3 nucleotides are TGTGCCAGCAGCTCGCATCAGGGGAGCTATGGCTACACCTTC. Translating it yields CASSSHQGSYGYTF. This chain connects TRBV10-3 to TRBJ1-2, with D perhaps TRBD1 (6 bases). The V end lost 10 bases, the J end lost 4 bases, and 19 bases lay between the germline ends. Per germline, CDR1 ENHRY and CDR2 SYGVKD. The CDR3 loop spans 14 amino acids.

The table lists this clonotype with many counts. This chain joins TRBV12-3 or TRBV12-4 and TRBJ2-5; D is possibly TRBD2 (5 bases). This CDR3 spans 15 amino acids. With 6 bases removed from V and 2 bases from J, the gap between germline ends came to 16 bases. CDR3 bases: TGTGCCAGCAGCTACTCTGGGCGGGTTCAAGAGACCCAGTACTTC. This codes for CASSYSGRVQETQYF.

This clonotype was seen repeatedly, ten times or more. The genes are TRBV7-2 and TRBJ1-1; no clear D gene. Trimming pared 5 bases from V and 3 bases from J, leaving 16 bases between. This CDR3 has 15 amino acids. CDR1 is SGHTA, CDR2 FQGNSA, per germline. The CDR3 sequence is CASSPLGPGDTEAFF. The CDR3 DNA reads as TGTGCCAGCAGCCCCCTAGGCCCCGGGGACACTGAAGCTTTCTTT.

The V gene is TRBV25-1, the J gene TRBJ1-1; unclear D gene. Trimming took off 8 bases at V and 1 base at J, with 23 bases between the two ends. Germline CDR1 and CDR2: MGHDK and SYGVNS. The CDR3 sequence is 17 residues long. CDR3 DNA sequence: TGTGCCAGCCGAGAATCTGCATGGGTCCGGGAGAACACTGAAGCTTTCTTT. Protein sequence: CASRESAWVRENTEAFF.

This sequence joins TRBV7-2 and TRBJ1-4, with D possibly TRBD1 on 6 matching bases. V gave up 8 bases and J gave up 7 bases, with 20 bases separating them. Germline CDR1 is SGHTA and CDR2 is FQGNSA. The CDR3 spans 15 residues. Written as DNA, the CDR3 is TGTGCCAGCGGGCGTTATGGGGGGCTCGGTGAAAAACTGTTTTTT. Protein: CASGRYGGLGEKLFF.

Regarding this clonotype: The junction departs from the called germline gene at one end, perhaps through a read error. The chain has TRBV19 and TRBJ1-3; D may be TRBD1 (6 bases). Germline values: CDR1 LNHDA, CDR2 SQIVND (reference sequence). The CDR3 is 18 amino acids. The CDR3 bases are TGTGCCAGTAGTATCGGAACTCAGACAGGAAACTCTGGAAACACCACATATTTT. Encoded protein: CASSIGTQTGNSGNTTYF.

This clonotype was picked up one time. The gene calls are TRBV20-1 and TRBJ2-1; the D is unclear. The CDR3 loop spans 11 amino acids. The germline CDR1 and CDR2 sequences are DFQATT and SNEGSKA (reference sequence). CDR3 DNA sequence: TGCGGAGTATGGCCCAGAGGTGAGCAGTTCTTC. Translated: CGVWPRGEQFF.

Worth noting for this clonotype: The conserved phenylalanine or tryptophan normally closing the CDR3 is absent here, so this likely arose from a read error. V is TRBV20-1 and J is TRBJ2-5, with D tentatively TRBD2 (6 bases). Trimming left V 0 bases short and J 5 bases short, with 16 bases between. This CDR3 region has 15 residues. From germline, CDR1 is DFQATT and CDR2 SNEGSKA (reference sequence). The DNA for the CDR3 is TGCAGTGCTAGAGATTCATCGGGGGTAGGGGAGACCCAGTACTCC. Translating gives CSARDSSGVGETQYS.

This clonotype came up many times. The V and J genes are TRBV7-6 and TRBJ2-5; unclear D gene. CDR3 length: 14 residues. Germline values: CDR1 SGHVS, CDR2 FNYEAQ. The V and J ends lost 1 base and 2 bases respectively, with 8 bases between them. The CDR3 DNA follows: TGTGCCAGCAGCTTAGTCGCAGAACAAGAGACCCAGTACTTC. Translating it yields CASSLVAEQETQYF.

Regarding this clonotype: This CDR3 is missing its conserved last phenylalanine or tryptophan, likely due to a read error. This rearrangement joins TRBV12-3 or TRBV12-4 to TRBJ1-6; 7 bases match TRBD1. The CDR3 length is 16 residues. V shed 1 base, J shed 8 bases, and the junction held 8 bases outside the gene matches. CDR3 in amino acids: CASSLGRAGGHSPLHL. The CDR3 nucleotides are TGTGCCAGCAGTTTAGGTCGGGCAGGGGGGCATTCACCCCTCCACCTT.

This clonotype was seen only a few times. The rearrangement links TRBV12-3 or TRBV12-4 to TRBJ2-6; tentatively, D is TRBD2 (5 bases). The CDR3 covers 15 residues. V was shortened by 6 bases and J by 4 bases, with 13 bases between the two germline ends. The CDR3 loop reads CASRTSPGGANVLTF. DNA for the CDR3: TGTGCCAGCAGAACCTCGCCGGGGGGGGCCAACGTCCTGACTTTC.

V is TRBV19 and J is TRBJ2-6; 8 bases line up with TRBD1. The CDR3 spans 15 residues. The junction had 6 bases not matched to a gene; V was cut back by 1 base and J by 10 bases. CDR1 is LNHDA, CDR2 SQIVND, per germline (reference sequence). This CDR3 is CASSIANTGGNVLTF. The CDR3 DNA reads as TGTGCCAGTAGTATAGCGAATACAGGGGGAAACGTCCTGACTTTC.